This T cell receptor (beta chain) was profiled in a study of blood T cells in healthy people across ages. General study findings and limits: A roughly linear age-dependent decrease characterized TCR beta diversity per million T cells. Naive T cell percentage showed a strong correlation with TCR beta diversity.

Donors were systemically healthy Caucasian individuals from Russia aged roughly 6 to 95 years. The draw of peripheral blood yielded ten milliliters from each donor. The CDR3 is 12 amino acids. Trimming left V 6 bases short and J 4 bases short, with 8 bases between. Next came a second PCR, run for about 7 to 11 cycles, which used a sample-barcoded 5' primer along with a J-beta primer mix. TCRdb re-derived calls from the 5' RACE reads in MiXCR, one entry per CDR3 protein. Of about 640,000 distinct CDR3 sequences in the sample, 58% were seen once. For this clonotype: Its specificity is not known.

The chain recombines TRBV12-3 or TRBV12-4 with TRBJ2-3, with D perhaps being TRBD1 or TRBD2 (5 bases each). This clonotype was sampled from a man aged 55 to 70 in good health. The sequenced material came from blood. The DNA of the CDR3 is TGTGCCAGCAGACCGGGGCCAGATACGCAGTATTTT. Translating gives CASRPGPDTQYF.